Given below is one T cell receptor beta chain in context. These data come from a study of cytomegalovirus exposure and HLA in healthy donors. Primers: 60 Vbeta forward and 13 Jbeta reverse. Sequencing was performed with immunoSEQ multiplex PCR; in TCRdb, only in-frame clones are kept and a portion is missing. The sample consists of some 150,000 clones, approximately 87% of them appearing once. The CDR3 runs 15 residues. V lost 1 base and J lost 3, with 7 bases in between. CDR1 SGHTA and CDR2 FQGNSA come from the germline V gene. The specimen sequenced was PBMCs. The chain links TRBV7-2 to TRBJ2-6; a possible D gene is TRBD1 (6 bases). The receptor's source is a woman aged 30 to 39 in good health and CMV-seronegative. The CDR3 loop is CASSLEGGGANVLTF. DNA of the CDR3: TGTGCCAGCAGCTTAGAAGGGGGTGGGGCCAACGTCCTGACTTTC. Together with reference TRBV7-2 and TRBJ2-6, the CDR3 gives the full variable domain: GAGVSQSPSNKVTEKGKDVELRCDPISGHTALYWYRQSLGQGLEFLIYFQGNSAPDKSGLPSDRFSAERTGGSVSTLTIQRTQQEDSAVYLCASSLEGGGANVLTFGAGSRLTVL.